This T cell receptor beta chain emerged from a study of blood T cells in healthy people across ages. Study outcomes and limitations: Comparison with aged donors showed that long-lived donors had more naive CD4+ cells and higher diversity. It was held that diversity estimates obtained from one million T cells represented underestimates.

With respect to this clonotype: What it binds is unknown.

The junction had 12 bases not matched to a gene; V was cut back by 6 bases and J by 7 bases. CDR1 and CDR2 (germline): SQVTM, ANQGSEA. This CDR3 has 13 amino acids. Combining a sample-barcoded 5' primer with a J-beta primer mix, a second PCR ran for about 7 to 11 cycles. Carrying 12 random nucleotides, a template-switch adaptor labeled each individual cDNA molecule. TCRdb processed the 5' RACE reads anew with MiXCR; each CDR3 protein has one entry. The sample records about 1.4 million distinct CDR3 sequences, 55% to 75% being singletons. This chain connects TRBV29-1 to TRBJ2-7, with TRBD2 matching 7 bases. Sequencing used blood. The source of this sequence is a young man in good health. Here the CDR3 reads CSVTPGGGGEQYF. The CDR3 coding sequence is TGCAGCGTGACACCGGGGGGAGGAGGTGAGCAGTACTTC.